Listed below are T cell receptor beta chains from one sample, sequenced in a study of identical twins. TCRdb reanalysed the 5' RACE reads using MiXCR and keeps one entry per CDR3 protein. The sample consists of a few hundred thousand distinct CDR3 sequences, around 15% of them appearing once. This sample also belongs to another study, concerning yellow fever vaccine responses in identical twins.

The sample was CD4+ T cells sorted from blood. Receptors were obtained from a woman aged 18 to 35 in good health. The CDR3 runs from the conserved cysteine through the conserved F or W. The D gene is left open where the match is weak. The size of a clone is reported for some rows only, either as once, few or many, or as a class for expanded clones.

D gene	V gene	J gene	clone size	CDR3 protein	CDR3 DNA
TRBD2	TRBV10-3	TRBJ2-1	few	CAISARELIDEQFF	TGTGCCATCAGTGCGCGGGAGCTGATCGATGAGCAGTTCTTC
TRBD2	TRBV15	TRBJ2-1	NA	CATSRMGGTGNEQFF	TGTGCCACCAGCCGCATGGGGGGGACCGGCAATGAGCAGTTCTTC
TRBD2	TRBV6-6	TRBJ2-1	few	CASKSGGYNEQFF	TGTGCCAGCAAAAGCGGGGGTTATAATGAGCAGTTCTTC
TRBD2	TRBV25-1	TRBJ2-1	many	CASSGGRAREQFF	TGTGCCAGCAGTGGCGGGAGGGCCCGGGAGCAGTTCTTC
NA	TRBV11-2	TRBJ2-1	few	CASSHVNEQFF	TGTGCCAGCAGCCATGTCAATGAGCAGTTCTTC
NA	TRBV3-1	TRBJ2-1	many	CASSQGNLNEQFF	TGTGCCAGCAGCCAGGGGAACCTCAATGAGCAGTTCTTC
NA	TRBV5-5	TRBJ2-7	many	CASSVQEGLYEQYF	TGTGCCAGCAGCGTTCAGGAGGGACTCTACGAGCAGTACTTC
TRBD2	TRBV4-1	TRBJ2-3	NA	CASSPGTSGGGDTQYF	TGCGCCAGCAGCCCTGGGACTAGCGGGGGAGGAGATACGCAGTATTTT
NA	TRBV5-1	TRBJ1-6	few	CASSLEENSPLHF	TGCGCCAGCAGCTTAGAGGAGAATTCACCCCTCCACTTT
NA	TRBV15	TRBJ2-3	NA	CATSPVGGDTQYF	TGTGCCACCAGTCCAGTGGGTGGGGATACGCAGTATTTT
NA	TRBV7-9	TRBJ2-5	few	CASRWDLQETQYF	TGTGCCAGCAGATGGGACTTACAAGAGACCCAGTACTTC